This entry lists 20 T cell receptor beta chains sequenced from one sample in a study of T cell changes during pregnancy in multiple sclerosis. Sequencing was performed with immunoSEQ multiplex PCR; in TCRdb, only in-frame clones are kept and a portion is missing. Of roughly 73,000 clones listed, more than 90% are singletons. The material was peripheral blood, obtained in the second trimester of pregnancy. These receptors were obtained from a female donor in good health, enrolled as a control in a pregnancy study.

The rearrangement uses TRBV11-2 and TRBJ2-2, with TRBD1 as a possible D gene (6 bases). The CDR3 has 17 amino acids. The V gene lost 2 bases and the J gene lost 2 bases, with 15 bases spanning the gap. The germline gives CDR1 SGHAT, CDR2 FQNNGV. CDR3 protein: CASSLRGGRLNTGELFF. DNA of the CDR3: TGTGCCAGCAGCTTAAGAGGGGGAAGGTTAAACACCGGGGAGCTGTTTTTT.

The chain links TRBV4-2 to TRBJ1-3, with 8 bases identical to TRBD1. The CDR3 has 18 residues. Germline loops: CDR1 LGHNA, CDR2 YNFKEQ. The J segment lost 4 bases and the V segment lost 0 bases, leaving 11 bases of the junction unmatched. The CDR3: CASSQDTAGGKWGNTIYF. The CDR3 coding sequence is TGTGCCAGCAGCCAAGATACGGCAGGGGGCAAGTGGGGAAACACCATATATTTT.

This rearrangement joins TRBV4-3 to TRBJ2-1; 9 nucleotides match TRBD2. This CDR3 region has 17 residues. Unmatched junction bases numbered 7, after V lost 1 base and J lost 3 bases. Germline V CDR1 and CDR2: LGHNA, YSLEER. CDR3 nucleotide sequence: TGCGCCAGCAGCCAAGTCCTGGCTAGCGGGGACTACAATGAGCAGTTCTTC. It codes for CASSQVLASGDYNEQFF.

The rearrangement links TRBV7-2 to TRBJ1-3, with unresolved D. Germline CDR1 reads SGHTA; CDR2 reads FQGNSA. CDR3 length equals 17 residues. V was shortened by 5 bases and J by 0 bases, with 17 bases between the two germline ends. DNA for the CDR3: TGTGCCAGCAGCCTTAGGTTCGGACTCGCCTCTGGAAACACCATATATTTT. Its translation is CASSLRFGLASGNTIYF.

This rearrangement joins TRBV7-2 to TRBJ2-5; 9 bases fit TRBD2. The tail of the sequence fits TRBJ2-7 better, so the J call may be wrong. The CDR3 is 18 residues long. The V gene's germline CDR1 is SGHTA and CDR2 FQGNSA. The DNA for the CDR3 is TGTGCCAGCAGCTTACCCGCGGGAGGGTCCAGAGTCAGCTCCGAGCAGTACTTC. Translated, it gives CASSLPAGGSRVSSEQYF.

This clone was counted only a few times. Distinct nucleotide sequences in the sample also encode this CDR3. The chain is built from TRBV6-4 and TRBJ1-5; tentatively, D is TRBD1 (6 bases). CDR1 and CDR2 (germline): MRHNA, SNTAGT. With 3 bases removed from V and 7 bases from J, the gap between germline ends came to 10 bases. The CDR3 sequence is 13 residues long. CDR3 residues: CASSEGARQPQHF. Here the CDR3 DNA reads TGTGCCAGCAGTGAGGGGGCGAGGCAGCCCCAGCATTTT.

The chain's CDR3 is CASSYRDRVTEAFF. In nucleotides, the CDR3 is TGCGCCAGCAGCTACCGGGACAGGGTAACTGAAGCTTTCTTT. The chain joins TRBV5-1 to TRBJ1-1, with 9 bases aligning to TRBD1. Germline V gives CDR1 SGHRS, CDR2 YFSETQ. This CDR3 has 14 residues. After removal of 3 bases from V and 5 bases from J, the junction contained 5 bases not matched to a gene.

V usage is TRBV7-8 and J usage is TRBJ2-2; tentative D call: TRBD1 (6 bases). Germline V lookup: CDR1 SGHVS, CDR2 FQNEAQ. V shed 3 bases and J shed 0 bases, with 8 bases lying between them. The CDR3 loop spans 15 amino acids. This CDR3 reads CASSFGGPNTGELFF. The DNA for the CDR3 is TGTGCCAGCAGCTTTGGGGGCCCGAACACCGGGGAGCTGTTTTTT.

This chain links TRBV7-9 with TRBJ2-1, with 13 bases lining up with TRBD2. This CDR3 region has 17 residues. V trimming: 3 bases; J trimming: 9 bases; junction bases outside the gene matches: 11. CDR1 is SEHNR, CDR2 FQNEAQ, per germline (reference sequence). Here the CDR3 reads CASSFGLAGAYKGEQFF. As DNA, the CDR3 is TGTGCCAGCAGCTTTGGACTAGCGGGGGCGTACAAGGGTGAGCAGTTCTTC.

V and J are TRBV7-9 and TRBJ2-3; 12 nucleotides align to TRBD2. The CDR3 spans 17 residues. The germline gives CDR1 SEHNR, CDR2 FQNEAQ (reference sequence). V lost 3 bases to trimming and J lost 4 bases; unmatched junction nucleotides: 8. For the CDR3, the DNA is TGTGCCAGCAGCTTTCGTTCGACTAGCGGGGGCTCAGATACGCAGTATTTT. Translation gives CASSFRSTSGGSDTQYF. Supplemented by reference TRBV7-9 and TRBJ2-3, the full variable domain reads DTGVSQNPRHKITKRGQNVTFRCDPISEHNRLYWYRQTLGQGPEFLTYFQNEAQLEKSRLLSDRFSAERPKGSFSTLEIQRTEQGDSAMYLCASSFRSTSGGSDTQYFGPGTRLTVL.

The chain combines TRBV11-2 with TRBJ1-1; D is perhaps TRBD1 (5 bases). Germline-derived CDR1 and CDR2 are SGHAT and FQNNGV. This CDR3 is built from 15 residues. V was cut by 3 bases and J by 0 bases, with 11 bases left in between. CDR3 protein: CASSFTIGVNTEAFF. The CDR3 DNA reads TGTGCCAGCAGCTTTACGATAGGGGTGAACACTGAAGCTTTCTTT.

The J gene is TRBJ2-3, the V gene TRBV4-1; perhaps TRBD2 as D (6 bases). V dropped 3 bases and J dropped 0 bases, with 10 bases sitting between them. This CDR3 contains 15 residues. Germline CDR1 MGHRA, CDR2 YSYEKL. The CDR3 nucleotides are TGCGCCAGCAGCCATAGCGGTGCTAGCACAGATACGCAGTATTTT. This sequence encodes CASSHSGASTDTQYF.

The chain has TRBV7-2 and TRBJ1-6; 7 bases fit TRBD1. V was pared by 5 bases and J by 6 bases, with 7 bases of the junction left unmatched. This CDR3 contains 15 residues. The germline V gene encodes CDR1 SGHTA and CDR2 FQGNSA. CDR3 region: CASSPNRGTNSPLHF. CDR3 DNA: TGTGCCAGCAGCCCCAACAGGGGAACTAATTCACCCCTCCACTTT.

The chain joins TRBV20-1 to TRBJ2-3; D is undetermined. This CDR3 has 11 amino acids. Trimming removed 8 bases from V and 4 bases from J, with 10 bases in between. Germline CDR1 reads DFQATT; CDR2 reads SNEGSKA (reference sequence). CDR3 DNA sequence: TGCAGTTCCTACCACCCAGATACGCAGTATTTT. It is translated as CSSYHPDTQYF.

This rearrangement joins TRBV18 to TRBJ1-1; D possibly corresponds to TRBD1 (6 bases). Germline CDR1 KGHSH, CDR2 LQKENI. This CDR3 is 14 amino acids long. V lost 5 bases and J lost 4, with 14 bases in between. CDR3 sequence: CASSARGYGTEAFF. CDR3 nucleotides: TGTGCCAGCTCAGCCAGGGGCTACGGCACTGAAGCTTTCTTT.

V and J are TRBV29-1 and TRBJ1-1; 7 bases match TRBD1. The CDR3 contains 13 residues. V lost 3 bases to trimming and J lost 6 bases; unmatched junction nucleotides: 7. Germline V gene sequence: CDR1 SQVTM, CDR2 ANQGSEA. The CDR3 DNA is TGCAGCGTTGACCGACAGGGTCGCGCTGAAGCTTTCTTT. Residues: CSVDRQGRAEAFF.

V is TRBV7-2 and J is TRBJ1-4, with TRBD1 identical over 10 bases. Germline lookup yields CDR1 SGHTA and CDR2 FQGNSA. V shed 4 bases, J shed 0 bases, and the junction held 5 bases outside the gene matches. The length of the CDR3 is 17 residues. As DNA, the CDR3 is TGTGCCAGCAGCTCCCCGGACAGGGGGGCAACTAATGAAAAACTGTTTTTT. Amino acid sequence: CASSSPDRGATNEKLFF.

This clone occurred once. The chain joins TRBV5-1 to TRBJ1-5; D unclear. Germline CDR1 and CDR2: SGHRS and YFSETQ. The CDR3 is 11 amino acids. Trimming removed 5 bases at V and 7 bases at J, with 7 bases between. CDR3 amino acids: CASRERQPQHF. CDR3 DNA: TGCGCCAGCAGGGAGCGGCAGCCCCAGCATTTT. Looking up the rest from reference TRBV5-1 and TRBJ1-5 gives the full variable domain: KAGVTQTPRYLIKTRGQQVTLSCSPISGHRSVSWYQQTPGQGLQFLFEYFSETQRNKGNFPGRFSGRQFSNSRSEMNVSTLELGDSALYLCASRERQPQHFGDGTRLSIL.

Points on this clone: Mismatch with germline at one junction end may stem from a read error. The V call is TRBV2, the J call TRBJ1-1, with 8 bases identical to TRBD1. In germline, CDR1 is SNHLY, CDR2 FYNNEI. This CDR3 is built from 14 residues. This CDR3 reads CASLNRGVNAEAFF. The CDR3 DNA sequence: TGTGCCAGTCTCAACAGGGGGGTGAACGCTGAAGCTTTCTTT.

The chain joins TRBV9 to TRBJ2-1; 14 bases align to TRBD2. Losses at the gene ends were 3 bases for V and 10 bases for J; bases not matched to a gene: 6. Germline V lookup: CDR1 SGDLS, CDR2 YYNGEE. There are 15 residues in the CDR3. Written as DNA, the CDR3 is TGTGCCAGCAGCGAGGGACTAGCGGGGGCGAGGGAGCAGTTCTTC. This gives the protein CASSEGLAGAREQFF.